These T cell receptor beta chains were read from a single sample in a study of CD8 T cells in ankylosing spondylitis. TCRdb itself ran the 5' RACE reads through MiXCR, one entry per CDR3 protein. The sample holds around 490,000 distinct CDR3 sequences, about 5.7% seen once. Sequenced sample: blood, either unsorted or a sorted T cell fraction (not recorded which). These receptors all stem from a male donor with ankylosing spondylitis. Both conserved end residues are part of each CDR3. The order of the fields is D gene, V gene, CDR3 protein. A D gene is named only where the DNA matches it firmly.

>-|TRBV12-3/TRBV12-4
CASSFIRSSRVPYEQYF
>-|TRBV29-1
CSVAHRDGEAFF
>-|TRBV5-8
CASSPRAQRRGYTF
>TRBD2|TRBV7-8
CASSPYGGAYNEQFF
>-|TRBV27
CASSGLRGAFF
>TRBD2|TRBV6-5
CASSWTSGPYNEQFF
>-|TRBV12-3/TRBV12-4
CASRKLEGEAYNEQFF
>-|TRBV9
CASSGNRDAYNSPLHF
>TRBD2|TRBV5-6
CASSQGTIDEQFF
>-|TRBV5-1
CASSNHRVGNTGELFF
>-|TRBV20-1
CSARGPGVSPLHF
>-|TRBV20-1
CSARVRERGETQYF
>TRBD1|TRBV7-9
CASSYQDRVFTDTQYF
>TRBD2|TRBV9
CASSVASGAPGYEQYF
>-|TRBV28
CASRPRELAAFF
>-|TRBV4-3
CASSQDRREPQHF
>-|TRBV11-1
CASSLGRKNIQYF
>-|TRBV12-3/TRBV12-4
CASSLWAEETQYF
>-|TRBV4-2
CASSRSQGGDSPLHF
>TRBD1|TRBV3-1
CASSRRSGGPLHF
>-|TRBV6-1
CASSPLFGGELFF
>TRBD1|TRBV24-1
CATSLQGTNEKLFF
>-|TRBV6-5
CASSYGVTDTQYF
>-|TRBV5-1
CASSLTNTDYNEQFF
>-|TRBV4-3
CASSGEALGYGYTF
>-|TRBV20-1
CSARTPRDKVVETQYF
>-|TRBV7-2
CASNTRGTGELFF
>-|TRBV20-1
CSASTSISYNEQFF
>TRBD2|TRBV6-1
CAIRSGENTGELFF
>TRBD1|TRBV6-2/TRBV6-3
CASSRDRDLPGDTYEQYF
>-|TRBV4-2
CASSQEAGLDTEAFF
>-|TRBV9
CASSVASTNYGYTF
>-|TRBV6-2/TRBV6-3
CASKRLQGGGTEAFF
>-|TRBV4-3
CASSQDDGGADEKLFF
>-|TRBV28
CASSFNPLLVSSYNEQFF
>TRBD1|TRBV5-1
CASSPLTGGNQPQHF
>-|TRBV7-9
CASSFGSPGTEAFF
>-|TRBV20-1
CSAPSPRRFNEKLFF